A single sample gave rise to the 10 T cell receptor beta chains below, sequenced in a study of cytomegalovirus exposure and HLA in healthy donors. Sequencing used immunoSEQ multiplex PCR; TCRdb keeps in-frame clones, though not all of them. This sample carries 150,000 or so clones, 80% to 90% of them seen once, and the ten largest clones take 6.2%. Sequenced: PBMCs. Receptors originate from a woman in her thirties in good health and CMV-seropositive.

V usage is TRBV16 and J usage is TRBJ1-2; no firm D call. V was pared by 5 bases and J by 7 bases, with 14 bases between. This CDR3 contains 13 residues. In germline, CDR1 is KGHSY, CDR2 FQNENV. CDR3 coding DNA: TGTGCCAGCAGCTCGTACGCCCGGGTTGGCTACACCTTC. Translation gives CASSSYARVGYTF.

The chain employs TRBV28 and TRBJ2-7, with a tentative D call TRBD2 (6 bases). The CDR3 spans 15 residues. Trimming left V 3 bases short and J 0 bases short, with 12 bases between. Germline CDR1 MDHEN, CDR2 SYDVKM. CDR3 DNA sequence: TGTGCCAGCAGTTTCTTGGCGGGAAGCTCCTACGAGCAGTACTTC. It yields the protein CASSFLAGSSYEQYF.

The gene calls are TRBV6-5 and TRBJ2-2, with TRBD1 identical over 8 bases. CDR1 MNHEY and CDR2 SVGAGI come from the germline V gene. The CDR3 spans 15 residues. V shed 5 bases and J 3 bases; nucleotides not matched to a gene: 5. The DNA of the CDR3 is TGTGCCAGCAGTCCCCGGACAGGGTACACCGGGGAGCTGTTTTTT. This translates into CASSPRTGYTGELFF.

This clone was observed once. This chain links TRBV6-4 with TRBJ1-5; no reliable D call. CDR1 and CDR2 from the germline V gene are MRHNA and SNTAGT. V was pared by 5 bases and J by 6 bases, with 11 bases between. The CDR3 contains 13 residues. CDR3 residues: CASSRSPGQPQHF. CDR3 coding DNA: TGTGCCAGCAGTCGGAGCCCGGGTCAGCCCCAGCATTTT.

This rearrangement joins TRBV28 to TRBJ1-2; D ambiguous. The ends were cut back, 1 base at V and 6 bases at J, with 12 bases in the middle. The CDR3 is 14 amino acids. CDR1 MDHEN and CDR2 SYDVKM come from the germline V gene. The CDR3 loop reads CASSLSTSPNGYTF. CDR3 DNA: TGTGCCAGCAGTTTATCTACCTCCCCCAATGGCTACACCTTC.

J is TRBJ1-2 and V is TRBV19; TRBD1 aligns across 7 bases. Germline V lookup: CDR1 LNHDA, CDR2 SQIVND (reference sequence). V was clipped by 6 bases and J by 5 bases; unmatched bases: 12. The CDR3 is 15 residues long. CDR3 nucleotide sequence: TGTGCCAGTAGCCTGGACAGGCGACCATCTTATGGCTACACCTTC. Translation: CASSLDRRPSYGYTF.

The rearrangement links TRBV18 to TRBJ1-4; TRBD1 agrees at 7 bases. V trimming: 5 bases; J trimming: 8 bases; junction bases outside the gene matches: 8. CDR3 length equals 14 residues. CDR1 and CDR2 from the germline V gene are KGHSH and LQKENI. CDR3 sequence reads: CASSLRGGREKLFF. The CDR3 DNA follows: TGTGCCAGCTCATTGAGAGGGGGCCGGGAAAAACTGTTTTTT.

The chain combines TRBV6-1 with TRBJ2-7; D is possibly TRBD2 (5 bases). The length of the CDR3 is 11 residues. CDR1 MNHNS and CDR2 SASEGT come from the germline V gene. The ends were cut back, 6 bases at V and 6 bases at J, with 9 bases in the middle. In DNA form, the CDR3 reads TGTGCCAGCAGATGGAGCGGCGAGCAGTACTTC. Amino acids: CASRWSGEQYF.

In DNA form, the CDR3 reads TGCAGCGTTGGTCACGGACGGGGGACTTACGAGCAGTACTTC. It encodes CSVGHGRGTYEQYF. The chain combines TRBV29-1 with TRBJ2-7; maybe TRBD2 (6 bases). Trimming cost V 4 bases and J 4 bases, with 17 bases left between them. Per the germline V gene, CDR1 is SQVTM and CDR2 is ANQGSEA. CDR3 length: 14 amino acids.

The V and J genes are TRBV27 and TRBJ2-1; 14 bases map to TRBD2. Germline trimming cut 0 bases from V and 7 bases from J; bases unmatched to any gene: 5. This CDR3 is built from 17 residues. Germline V CDR1 and CDR2: MNHEY, SMNVEV (reference sequence). The CDR3 here is CASSLSEGTSGRNEQFF. CDR3 sequence (DNA): TGTGCCAGCAGTTTATCGGAAGGGACTAGCGGGAGAAATGAGCAGTTCTTC.